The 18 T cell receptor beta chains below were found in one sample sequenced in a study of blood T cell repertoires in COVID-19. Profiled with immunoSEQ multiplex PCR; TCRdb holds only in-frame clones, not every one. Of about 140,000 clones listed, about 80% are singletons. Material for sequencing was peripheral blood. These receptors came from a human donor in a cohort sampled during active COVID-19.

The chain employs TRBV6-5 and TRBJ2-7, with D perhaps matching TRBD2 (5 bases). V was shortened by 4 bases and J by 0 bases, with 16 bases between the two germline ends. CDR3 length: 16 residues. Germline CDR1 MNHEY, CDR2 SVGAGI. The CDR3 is CASSFRGRTLSYEQYF. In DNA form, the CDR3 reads TGTGCCAGCAGTTTCCGCGGACGGACTCTCTCCTACGAGCAGTACTTC.

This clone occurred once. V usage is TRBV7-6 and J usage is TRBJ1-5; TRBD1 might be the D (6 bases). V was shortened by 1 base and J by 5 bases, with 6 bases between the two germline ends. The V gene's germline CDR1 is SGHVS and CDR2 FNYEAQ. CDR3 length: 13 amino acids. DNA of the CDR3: TGTGCCAGCAGCTTAGGGACAGATCAGCCCCAGCATTTT. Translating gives CASSLGTDQPQHF.

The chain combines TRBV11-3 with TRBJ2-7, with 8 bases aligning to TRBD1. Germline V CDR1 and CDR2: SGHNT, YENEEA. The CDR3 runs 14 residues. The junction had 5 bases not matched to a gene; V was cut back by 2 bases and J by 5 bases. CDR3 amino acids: CASSLQDRVDEQYF. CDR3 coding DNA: TGTGCCAGCAGCTTACAGGACAGGGTGGACGAGCAGTACTTC. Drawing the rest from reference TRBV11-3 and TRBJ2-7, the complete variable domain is EAGVVQSPRYKIIEKKQPVAFWCNPISGHNTLYWYLQNLGQGPELLIRYENEEAVDDSQLPKDRFSAERLKGVDSTLKIQPAELGDSAVYLCASSLQDRVDEQYFGPGTRLTVT.

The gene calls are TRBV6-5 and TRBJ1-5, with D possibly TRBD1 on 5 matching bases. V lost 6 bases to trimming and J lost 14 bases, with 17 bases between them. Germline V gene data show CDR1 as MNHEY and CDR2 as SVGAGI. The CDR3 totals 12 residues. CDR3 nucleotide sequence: TGTGCCAGCAGAAGAGGGGAGGGGCTAGAGCATTTT. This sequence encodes CASRRGEGLEHF.

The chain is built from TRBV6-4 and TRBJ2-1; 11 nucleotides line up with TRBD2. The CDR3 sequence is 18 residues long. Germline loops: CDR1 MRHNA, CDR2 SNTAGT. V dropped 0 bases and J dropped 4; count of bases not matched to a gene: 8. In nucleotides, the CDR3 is TGTGCCAGCAGTGACTCCCCTAGCGGGGGGCGGGCTTACAATGAGCAGTTCTTC. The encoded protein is CASSDSPSGGRAYNEQFF.

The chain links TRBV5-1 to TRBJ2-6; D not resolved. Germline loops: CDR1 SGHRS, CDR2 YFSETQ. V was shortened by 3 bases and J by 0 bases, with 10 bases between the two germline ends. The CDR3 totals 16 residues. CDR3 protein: CASSSGRSSGANVLTF. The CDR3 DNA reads TGCGCCAGCAGCTCTGGTCGGAGCTCTGGGGCCAACGTCCTGACTTTC.

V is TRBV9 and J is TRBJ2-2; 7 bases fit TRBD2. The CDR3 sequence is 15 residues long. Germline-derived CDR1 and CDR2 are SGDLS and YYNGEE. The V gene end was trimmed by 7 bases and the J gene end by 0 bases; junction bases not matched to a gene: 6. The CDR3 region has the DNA TGTGCCAGCTTTCGGGGGGATTCGAACACCGGGGAGCTGTTTTTT. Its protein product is CASFRGDSNTGELFF.

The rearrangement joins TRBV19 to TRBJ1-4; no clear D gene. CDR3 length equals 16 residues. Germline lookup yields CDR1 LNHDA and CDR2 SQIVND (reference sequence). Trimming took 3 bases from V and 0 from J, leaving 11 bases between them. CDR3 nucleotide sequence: TGTGCCAGTAGTATTTCGAGGGTTGCAACTAATGAAAAACTGTTTTTT. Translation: CASSISRVATNEKLFF.

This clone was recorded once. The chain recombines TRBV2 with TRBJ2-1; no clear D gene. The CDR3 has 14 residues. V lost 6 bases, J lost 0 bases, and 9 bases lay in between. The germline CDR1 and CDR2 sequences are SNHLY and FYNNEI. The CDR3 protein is CASRQQNSYNEQFF. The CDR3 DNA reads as TGTGCCAGCAGACAGCAGAACTCCTACAATGAGCAGTTCTTC.

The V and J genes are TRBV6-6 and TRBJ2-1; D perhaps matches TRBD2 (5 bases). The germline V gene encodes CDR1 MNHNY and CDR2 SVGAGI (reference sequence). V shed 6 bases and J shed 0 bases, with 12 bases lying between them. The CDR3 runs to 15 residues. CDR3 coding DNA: TGTGCCAGCAGCTTAGCTGGGAGCTCCTACAATGAGCAGTTCTTC. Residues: CASSLAGSSYNEQFF.

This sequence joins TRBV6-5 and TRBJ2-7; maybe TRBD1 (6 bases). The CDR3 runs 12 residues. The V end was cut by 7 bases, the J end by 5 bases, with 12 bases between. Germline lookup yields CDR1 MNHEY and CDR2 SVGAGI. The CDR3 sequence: CASTRGADEQYF. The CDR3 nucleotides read TGTGCCAGCACCAGGGGAGCCGACGAGCAGTACTTC.

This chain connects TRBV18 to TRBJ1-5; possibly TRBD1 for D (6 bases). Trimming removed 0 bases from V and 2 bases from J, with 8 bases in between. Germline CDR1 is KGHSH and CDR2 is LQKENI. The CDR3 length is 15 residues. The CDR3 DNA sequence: TGTGCCAGCTCACCACCAGGGGGTGGCAATCAGCCCCAGCATTTT. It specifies CASSPPGGGNQPQHF.

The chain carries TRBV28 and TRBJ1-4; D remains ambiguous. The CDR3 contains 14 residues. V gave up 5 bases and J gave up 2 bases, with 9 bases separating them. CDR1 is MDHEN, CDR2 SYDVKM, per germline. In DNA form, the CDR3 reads TGTGCCAGCAGTGGAGTTGGGACTAATGAAAAACTGTTTTTT. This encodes CASSGVGTNEKLFF. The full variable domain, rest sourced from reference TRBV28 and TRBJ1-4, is DVKVTQSSRYLVKRTGEKVFLECVQDMDHENMFWYRQDPGLGLRLIYFSYDVKMKEKGDIPEGYSVSREKKERFSLILESASTNQTSMYLCASSGVGTNEKLFFGSGTQLSVL.

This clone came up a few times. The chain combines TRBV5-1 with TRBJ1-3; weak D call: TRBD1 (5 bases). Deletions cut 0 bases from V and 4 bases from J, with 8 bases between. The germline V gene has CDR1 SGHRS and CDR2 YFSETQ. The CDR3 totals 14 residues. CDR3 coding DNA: TGCGCCAGCAGCTTGGAGGCAGGGGGAAACACCATATATTTT. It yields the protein CASSLEAGGNTIYF.

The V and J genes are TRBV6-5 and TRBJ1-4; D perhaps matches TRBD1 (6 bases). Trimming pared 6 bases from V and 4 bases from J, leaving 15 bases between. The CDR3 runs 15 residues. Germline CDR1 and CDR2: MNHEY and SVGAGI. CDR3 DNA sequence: TGTGCCAGCAGCGCCAGGACAGCCAATAATGAAAAACTGTTTTTT. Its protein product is CASSARTANNEKLFF.

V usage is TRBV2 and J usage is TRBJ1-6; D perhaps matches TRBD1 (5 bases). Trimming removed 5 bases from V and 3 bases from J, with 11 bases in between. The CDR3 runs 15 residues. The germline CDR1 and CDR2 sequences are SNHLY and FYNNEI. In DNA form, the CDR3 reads TGTGCCAGCAGTTTCAGGGATATCTATAATTCACCCCTCCACTTT. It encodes CASSFRDIYNSPLHF.

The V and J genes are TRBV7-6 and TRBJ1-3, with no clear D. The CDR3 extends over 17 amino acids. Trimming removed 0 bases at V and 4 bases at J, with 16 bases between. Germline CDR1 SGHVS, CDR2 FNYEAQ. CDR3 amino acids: CASSLAGSGGYGNTIYF. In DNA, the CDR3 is TGTGCCAGCAGCTTAGCTGGGTCTGGAGGCTACGGAAACACCATATATTTT.

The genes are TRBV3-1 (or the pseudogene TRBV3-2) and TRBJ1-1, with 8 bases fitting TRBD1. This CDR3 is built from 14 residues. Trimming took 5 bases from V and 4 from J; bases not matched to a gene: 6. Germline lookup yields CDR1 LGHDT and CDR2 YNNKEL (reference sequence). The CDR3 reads CASSFGTGVTEAFF. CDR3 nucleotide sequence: TGTGCCAGCAGCTTCGGGACAGGAGTCACTGAAGCTTTCTTT.